This T cell receptor beta chain came from a study of shared clonotypes between healthy human individuals. Study-wide results and limits: Despite large depth, rarefaction showed incomplete sorted-subset sequencing. Several donors had roughly 5% of their naive CD4 clonotypes in common.

Sequenced by immunoSEQ multiplex PCR; TCRdb stores in-frame clones only, minus some. The data contain about 2.4 million clones, 93% of them singletons. V lost 6 bases to trimming and J lost 0 bases; unmatched junction nucleotides: 3. The CDR3 is 15 amino acids. CDR1 is MNHNS and CDR2 is SASEGT in the germline V gene. Points on this clone: Its antigen is still unknown.

The chain combines TRBV6-1 with TRBJ2-3; 10 nucleotides line up with TRBD2. This clonotype was obtained from a man aged 18 to 30 in good health. Some clones in this sample may be carry-over from other donors' samples. The sample comprised naive CD4+ T cells from PBMCs. Subset here: CD45RA+ positively selected. Here the CDR3 DNA reads TGTGCCAGCAGATTGGGACTAGCGAGCACAGATACGCAGTATTTT. Protein product: CASRLGLASTDTQYF.